The 8 T cell receptor beta chains given below trace back to one sample, sequenced in a study of T-cell memory formation after mild COVID-19. Via MiXCR, TCRdb re-called the 5' RACE reads, giving one row per CDR3 protein. The sample has about 310,000 distinct CDR3 sequences, less than 20% seen once; the top ten hold over 20%. The sequenced sample was PBMCs or a T cell subset sorted from them (not recorded which). The receptor set was obtained from a man aged 18 to 35 who had mild COVID-19 (a few samples of this study predate the infection). Cell type and time point are not known.

The chain recombines TRBV12-3 or TRBV12-4 with TRBJ1-1, with a weak D call TRBD1 (6 bases). The CDR3 is made up of 13 amino acids. Between the trimmed V and J ends, which lost 6 bases and 4 bases, there was a span of 12 bases. Here the CDR3 reads CASRPRGGTEAFF. DNA for the CDR3: TGTGCCAGCAGACCCAGGGGAGGCACTGAAGCTTTCTTT.

This clonotype was seen at least ten times. This chain uses TRBV7-6 with TRBJ2-3, with TRBD1 matching 11 bases. V lost 6 bases and J lost 4; bases outside the gene matches: 6. Germline CDR1 and CDR2: SGHVS and FNYEAQ. The CDR3 is 15 residues long. CDR3 region: CASSKTGQGADTQYF. The CDR3 region has the DNA TGTGCCAGCAGTAAAACGGGACAGGGGGCAGATACGCAGTATTTT.

The chain employs TRBV14 and TRBJ1-6, with 7 bases lining up with TRBD1. The CDR3 totals 15 residues. The germline V gene encodes CDR1 SGHDN and CDR2 FVKESK. Germline trimming cut 4 bases from V and 7 bases from J; bases unmatched to any gene: 7. The chain's CDR3 is CASSRGSGGNSPLHF. The CDR3 DNA reads as TGTGCCAGCAGCCGAGGGTCAGGGGGAAATTCACCCCTCCACTTT.

The chain links TRBV25-1 to TRBJ2-2; D uncertain. The germline V gene has CDR1 MGHDK and CDR2 SYGVNS. CDR3 length equals 14 residues. Trimming cost V 3 bases and J 4 bases, with 9 bases left between them. The CDR3 loop is CASSEVLFTGELFF. CDR3 sequence (DNA): TGTGCCAGCAGTGAGGTTTTGTTCACCGGGGAGCTGTTTTTT. Full variable domain (rest looked up from reference TRBV25-1 and TRBJ2-2): EADIYQTPRYLVIGTGKKITLECSQTMGHDKMYWYQQDPGMELHLIHYSYGVNSTEKGDLSSESTVSRIRTEHFPLTLESARPSHTSQYLCASSEVLFTGELFFGEGSRLTVL.

The chain has TRBV25-1 and TRBJ2-1, with a possible D match to TRBD2 (5 bases). V was cut by 0 bases and J by 7 bases, with 10 bases left in between. This CDR3 has 14 amino acids. CDR1 is MGHDK and CDR2 is SYGVNS in the germline V gene. CDR3 residues: CASSEYAAVNEQFF. DNA of the CDR3: TGTGCCAGCAGTGAATATGCAGCGGTTAATGAGCAGTTCTTC.

This clonotype was detected ten times or more. The V call is TRBV5-1, the J call TRBJ1-4; D is possibly TRBD1 (6 bases). The germline CDR1 and CDR2 sequences are SGHRS and YFSETQ. The CDR3 loop spans 16 amino acids. Trimming pared 2 bases from V and 0 bases from J, leaving 11 bases between. CDR3 nucleotides: TGCGCCAGCAGCTTACGGGGGGCGCCAACTAATGAAAAACTGTTTTTT. As protein: CASSLRGAPTNEKLFF.

Only a few counts were recorded for this clonotype. CDR3 nucleotide sequence: TGTGCCAGCAGAATAGCGGGGGCCGCAGATACGCAGTATTTT. Translating it yields CASRIAGAADTQYF. This chain joins TRBV6-2 or TRBV6-3 and TRBJ2-3, with 9 bases identical to TRBD2. The CDR3 contains 14 residues. Germline CDR1 and CDR2: MNHEY and SVGEGT. Germline trimming cut 6 bases from V and 4 bases from J; bases unmatched to any gene: 5.

This clonotype was counted between two and nine times. The rearrangement joins TRBV5-1 to TRBJ1-2, with TRBD1 identical over 8 bases. CDR3 length: 16 amino acids. Looked up from germline, CDR1 is SGHRS and CDR2 is YFSETQ. J was trimmed by 2 bases and V by 2 bases; bases with no gene match: 8. DNA of the CDR3: TGCGCCAGCAGCTTTCGTTCGCAGGGGGCAAACTATGGCTACACCTTC. Protein product: CASSFRSQGANYGYTF.